The rows below give T cell receptor beta chains drawn from one sample of a study of cytomegalovirus exposure and HLA in healthy donors. Sequenced by immunoSEQ multiplex PCR; TCRdb stores in-frame clones only, minus some. Of 97,000 or so clones listed, approximately 80% are singletons. Sequencing was performed on PBMCs. These receptor sequences come from a male donor in good health and CMV-seropositive. CDR3s include the opening cysteine and the closing phenylalanine or tryptophan. D genes are given only for firm matches. A clone size is listed for some rows: how often the clone was seen (once, few, many), or a class if it is expanded.

length	D	size	V	J	DNA	CDR3
15	TRBD2	once	TRBV30	TRBJ2-7	TGTGCCTGGGCCCTAGCGGGAGGGCCTTATCCCGAGCAGTACTTC	CAWALAGGPYPEQYF
16	NA	once	TRBV15	TRBJ2-7	TGTGCCACCAGCAGGGGAGTTAGCGCCGGAGGCTACGAGCAGTACTTC	CATSRGVSAGGYEQYF
14	NA	NA	TRBV19	TRBJ1-1	TGTGCCAGTAGGAGGGCCGGTACGGACACTGAAGCTTTCTTT	CASRRAGTDTEAFF
15	NA	NA	TRBV28	TRBJ1-2	TGTGCCAGCAGTTTAGAGTTGGCAGCCCGAGGAGGCTACACCTTC	CASSLELAARGGYTF
17	NA	NA	TRBV5-1	TRBJ2-4	TGCGCCAGCAGCTTGGAAGCAGGGTCATTAAACCAAAACAGTCAGTACTTC	CASSLEAGSLNQNSQYF
17	NA	NA	TRBV12-2	TRBJ2-5	TGTGCAAGTCGCTTCGGACTAGCGGTCGTCGTGGAAGAGACCCAGTACTTC	CASRFGLAVVVEETQYF
13	TRBD2	NA	TRBV6-6	TRBJ2-5	TGTGCCAGCACCTCACTAGCGGGAGAGACCCAGTACTTC	CASTSLAGETQYF
15	NA	NA	TRBV30	TRBJ1-4	TGTGCCTGGAGTGTACGTACGAGAACTAATGAAAAACTGTTTTTT	CAWSVRTRTNEKLFF
16	NA	NA	TRBV7-9	TRBJ1-4	TGTTCCAGCAGTGCTTCCGAGGCTTCAACTAATGAAAAACTGTTTTTT	CSSSASEASTNEKLFF
14	NA	once	TRBV28	TRBJ2-7	TGTGCCAGCAGACCCGCGGGAATCCCGTACGAGCAGTACTTC	CASRPAGIPYEQYF